The clone carrying this TCR beta chain was seen many times. The target antigen is unknown. A single record per CDR3 protein comes from TCRdb applying MiXCR to the 5' RACE reads. The sample lists about 110,000 distinct CDR3 sequences; about a sixth were seen once. The source of the sample is a study of T-cell memory formation after mild COVID-19. Points from the study as a whole: A balance of CD4 and CD8 characterized clones contracting day 15 to 85, whereas later expanders leaned CD4+. Contracting CD4+ clones lay largely in CM and EM, with CD8+ ones residing in EMRA.

The ends were cut back, 1 base at V and 2 bases at J, with 9 bases in the middle. CDR1 and CDR2 (germline): SGHTA, FQGNSA. CDR3 size: 14 residues. The sample comprised PBMCs or a T cell subset sorted from them (not recorded which). The V call is TRBV7-2, the J call TRBJ2-7, with D tentatively TRBD1 (5 bases). This TCR came from an adult woman who had mild COVID-19 (a few samples of this study predate the infection). Cell type and time point are not known. CDR3 region: CASSLVLTAYEQYF. For the CDR3, the DNA is TGTGCCAGCAGCTTAGTGCTGACAGCCTACGAGCAGTACTTC.